The 19 T cell receptor beta chains reported below all come from one sample, sequenced in a study of cytomegalovirus exposure and HLA in healthy donors. The PCR contained 60 Vbeta and 13 Jbeta primers. Sequenced by immunoSEQ multiplex PCR; TCRdb stores in-frame clones only, minus some. The sample consists of around 140,000 clones, around 57% of them appearing once. Source material: PBMCs. The receptors derive from a male donor in good health and CMV-seronegative.

The V call is TRBV19, the J call TRBJ1-2; 7 bases agree with TRBD1. Germline trimming cut 3 bases from V and 4 bases from J; bases unmatched to any gene: 5. Germline CDR1 and CDR2: LNHDA and SQIVND (reference sequence). This CDR3 has 14 amino acids. CDR3 sequence (DNA): TGTGCCAGTAGTATCCGGGACAGCCTCTATGGCTACACCTTC. It yields the protein CASSIRDSLYGYTF.

This chain connects TRBV7-2 to TRBJ2-3; 15 nucleotides line up with TRBD2. With V trimmed by 2 bases and J by 3 bases, 9 bases remained unmatched. Germline V gene sequence: CDR1 SGHTA, CDR2 FQGNSA. The length of the CDR3 is 19 residues. The CDR3 is CASSLRTSGGGPVTDTQYF. The CDR3 coding sequence is TGTGCCAGCAGCTTACGGACTAGCGGGGGGGGACCGGTAACAGATACGCAGTATTTT. Complete variable domain (other parts from reference TRBV7-2 and TRBJ2-3): GAGVSQSPSNKVTEKGKDVELRCDPISGHTALYWYRQSLGQGLEFLIYFQGNSAPDKSGLPSDRFSAERTGGSVSTLTIQRTQQEDSAVYLCASSLRTSGGGPVTDTQYFGPGTRLTVL.

This chain connects TRBV7-2 to TRBJ2-3; perhaps TRBD2 as D (5 bases). CDR1 is SGHTA, CDR2 FQGNSA, per germline. Trimming took 3 bases from V and 6 from J, leaving 16 bases between them. The CDR3 runs to 15 residues. The CDR3 bases are TGTGCCAGCAGCTTCAGAGGGCTGGCGGCGGATACGCAGTATTTT. This translates into CASSFRGLAADTQYF.

The V and J genes are TRBV25-1 and TRBJ1-2; perhaps TRBD1 as D (5 bases). CDR1 and CDR2 from the germline V gene are MGHDK and SYGVNS. This CDR3 region has 13 residues. Trimming took 2 bases from V and 2 from J, leaving 6 bases between them. CDR3 sequence: CASSEHRNYGYTF. The DNA of the CDR3 is TGTGCCAGCAGTGAACACAGGAACTATGGCTACACCTTC.

CDR3 sequence reads: CASSLSISGGDYEQYF. The CDR3 region has the DNA TGTGCCAGCAGCTTGAGTATTAGCGGGGGGGACTACGAGCAGTACTTC. This chain links TRBV5-5 with TRBJ2-7; the match to TRBD2 covers 11 bases. This CDR3 contains 16 residues. Germline V gene sequence: CDR1 SGHKS, CDR2 YYEKEE (reference sequence). Germline trimming cut 1 base from V and 3 bases from J; bases unmatched to any gene: 6.

The J gene is TRBJ1-1, the V gene TRBV28; D possibly corresponds to TRBD1 (5 bases). V was cut by 8 bases and J by 1 base, with 14 bases left in between. Looked up from germline, CDR1 is MDHEN and CDR2 is SYDVKM. The CDR3 runs to 14 residues. The CDR3 protein is CASGFRVKNTEAFF. The CDR3 coding sequence is TGTGCCAGCGGGTTCAGGGTTAAGAACACTGAAGCTTTCTTT.

V is TRBV19 and J is TRBJ2-7; D possibly corresponds to TRBD1 (6 bases). The germline V gene has CDR1 LNHDA and CDR2 SQIVND (reference sequence). CDR3 length: 17 residues. Trimming cost V 2 bases and J 0 bases, with 17 bases left between them. CDR3: CASSIPLRDKSSYEQYF. CDR3 nucleotides: TGTGCCAGTAGTATACCCCTAAGGGACAAGAGCTCCTACGAGCAGTACTTC.

Note on this clone: A read error may produce the germline difference seen at one junction end. V and J are TRBV7-9 and TRBJ1-1, with unresolved D. The CDR3 runs 11 residues. In germline, CDR1 is SEHNR, CDR2 FQNEAQ (reference sequence). The DNA for the CDR3 is TGTTCCAGCAGTTCTGGCTCTGAAGCTTTCTTT. Translated: CSSSSGSEAFF.

The V and J genes are TRBV6-1 and TRBJ1-4, with 10 bases matching TRBD1. Per germline, CDR1 MNHNS and CDR2 SASEGT. This CDR3 contains 15 residues. V lost 6 bases to trimming and J lost 8 bases; unmatched junction nucleotides: 9. The CDR3 DNA reads as TGTGCCAGCAGCAGGCCAGGGACAGGGGTCGAAAAACTGTTTTTT. The encoded protein is CASSRPGTGVEKLFF.

This clone was recorded a few times. The chain employs TRBV7-2 and TRBJ1-5, with D maybe TRBD1 (5 bases). Germline V gene lookup returns CDR1 SGHTA and CDR2 FQGNSA. The CDR3 contains 15 residues. With 1 base removed from V and 3 bases from J, the gap between germline ends came to 10 bases. In nucleotides, the CDR3 is TGTGCCAGCAGCTTAGAGGGAGGGGACAATCAGCCCCAGCATTTT. Translating gives CASSLEGGDNQPQHF.

V usage is TRBV18 and J usage is TRBJ2-2; weak D call: TRBD1 (6 bases). Trimming took off 3 bases at V and 0 bases at J, with 8 bases between the two ends. Looked up from germline, CDR1 is KGHSH and CDR2 is LQKENI. The CDR3 has 15 amino acids. The chain's CDR3 is CASSPGQTNTGELFF. DNA of the CDR3: TGTGCCAGCTCACCGGGACAAACGAACACCGGGGAGCTGTTTTTT.

The table lists this clone with a few counts. The chain links TRBV10-3 to TRBJ2-1; perhaps TRBD1 as D (5 bases). There are 23 residues in the CDR3. Deletions cut 0 bases from V and 0 bases from J, with 30 bases between. Germline values: CDR1 ENHRY, CDR2 SYGVKD. The CDR3 is CAISESLNQGNIPQPSSYNEQFF. In DNA form, the CDR3 reads TGTGCCATCAGTGAGTCCTTAAATCAGGGTAACATACCGCAACCTAGCTCCTACAATGAGCAGTTCTTC.

The chain uses TRBV19 and TRBJ2-3, with D maybe TRBD2 (6 bases). V was trimmed by 5 bases and J by 0 bases, leaving 24 bases between them. The CDR3 is 19 amino acids. From germline, CDR1 is LNHDA and CDR2 SQIVND (reference sequence). In DNA form, the CDR3 reads TGTGCCAGTAGTTCCGACCTACCGGGGAGGCAGCCTAGCACAGATACGCAGTATTTT. It specifies CASSSDLPGRQPSTDTQYF.

The V gene is TRBV6-5, the J gene TRBJ1-6; D may be TRBD1 (6 bases). The CDR3 contains 16 residues. The V and J ends lost 2 bases and 0 bases respectively, with 8 bases between them. Germline CDR1 MNHEY, CDR2 SVGAGI. The CDR3 spells CASSYDRSSYNSPLHF. The CDR3 nucleotides read TGTGCCAGCAGTTACGACAGGAGCTCCTATAATTCACCCCTCCACTTT.

V and J are TRBV7-2 and TRBJ1-5; D is perhaps TRBD1 (6 bases). Looked up from germline, CDR1 is SGHTA and CDR2 is FQGNSA. V was pared by 5 bases and J by 0 bases, with 14 bases between. This CDR3 contains 16 residues. The CDR3 is CASSVQGGFSNQPQHF. The DNA of the CDR3 is TGTGCCAGCAGCGTTCAAGGGGGTTTTAGCAATCAGCCCCAGCATTTT.

This chain connects TRBV20-1 to TRBJ2-7; D is ambiguous. The CDR3 is 11 amino acids. Germline lookup yields CDR1 DFQATT and CDR2 SNEGSKA (reference sequence). V was clipped by 3 bases and J by 7 bases, with 10 bases between them. The CDR3 sequence: CSARWQREQYF. The CDR3 nucleotides are TGCAGTGCTAGGTGGCAGCGAGAGCAGTACTTC.

V is TRBV2 and J is TRBJ1-2; D is perhaps TRBD1 (6 bases). Germline CDR1 is SNHLY and CDR2 is FYNNEI. This CDR3 has 16 residues. V lost 3 bases, J lost 5 bases, and 19 bases lay in between. The CDR3 is CASSDTRGGHKYGYTF. The CDR3 DNA sequence: TGTGCCAGCAGTGACACCCGTGGGGGACACAAATATGGCTACACCTTC.

The V and J genes are TRBV7-2 and TRBJ2-1, with D tentatively TRBD1 (6 bases). With 0 bases removed from V and 2 bases from J, the gap between germline ends came to 8 bases. Germline assignment: CDR1 SGHTA and CDR2 FQGNSA. The CDR3 is made up of 15 amino acids. The CDR3 nucleotides are TGTGCCAGCAGCTTAGCGGGGGACACCTACAATGAGCAGTTCTTC. Its protein is CASSLAGDTYNEQFF. Looking up the rest from reference TRBV7-2 and TRBJ2-1 gives the full variable domain: GAGVSQSPSNKVTEKGKDVELRCDPISGHTALYWYRQSLGQGLEFLIYFQGNSAPDKSGLPSDRFSAERTGGSVSTLTIQRTQQEDSAVYLCASSLAGDTYNEQFFGPGTRLTVL.

The chain uses TRBV6-4 and TRBJ2-3, with D possibly being TRBD2 (6 bases). This CDR3 comprises 18 residues. In germline, CDR1 is MRHNA, CDR2 SNTAGT. V shed 6 bases and J shed 3 bases, with 25 bases lying between them. CDR3 residues: CASRERTMAGLGTDTQYF. For the CDR3, the DNA is TGTGCCAGCAGGGAACGAACTATGGCGGGGTTGGGTACAGATACGCAGTATTTT.